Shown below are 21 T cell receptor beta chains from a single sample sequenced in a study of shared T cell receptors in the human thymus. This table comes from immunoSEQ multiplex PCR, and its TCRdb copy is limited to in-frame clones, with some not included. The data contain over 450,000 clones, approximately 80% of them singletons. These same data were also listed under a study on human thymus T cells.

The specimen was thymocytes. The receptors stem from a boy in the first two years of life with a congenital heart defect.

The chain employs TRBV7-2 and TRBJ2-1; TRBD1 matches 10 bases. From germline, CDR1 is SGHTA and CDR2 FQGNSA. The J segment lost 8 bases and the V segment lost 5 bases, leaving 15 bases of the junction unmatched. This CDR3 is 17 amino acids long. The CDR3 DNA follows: TGTGCCAGCAGCCGAGCGTCCGGGACAGGGGCTAGGGATGAGCAGTTCTTC. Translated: CASSRASGTGARDEQFF.

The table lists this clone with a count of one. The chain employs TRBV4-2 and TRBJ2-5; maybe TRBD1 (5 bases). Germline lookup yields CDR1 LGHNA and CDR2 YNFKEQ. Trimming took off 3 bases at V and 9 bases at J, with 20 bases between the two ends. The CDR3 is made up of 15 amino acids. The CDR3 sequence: CASSQGQRDPSPQYF. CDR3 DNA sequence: TGTGCCAGCAGCCAGGGGCAACGAGACCCCAGCCCCCAGTACTTC.

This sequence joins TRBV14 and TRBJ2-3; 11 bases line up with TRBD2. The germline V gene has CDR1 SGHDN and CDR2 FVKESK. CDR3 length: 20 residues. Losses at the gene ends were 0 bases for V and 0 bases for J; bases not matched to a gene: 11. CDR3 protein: CASSQDDRTSGPPSTDTQYF. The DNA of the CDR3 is TGTGCCAGCAGCCAAGATGACAGGACTAGCGGGCCGCCTAGCACAGATACGCAGTATTTT. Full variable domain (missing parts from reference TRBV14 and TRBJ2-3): EAGVTQFPSHSVIEKGQTVTLRCDPISGHDNLYWYRRVMGKEIKFLLHFVKESKQDESGMPNNRFLAERTGGTYSTLKVQPAELEDSGVYFCASSQDDRTSGPPSTDTQYFGPGTRLTVL.

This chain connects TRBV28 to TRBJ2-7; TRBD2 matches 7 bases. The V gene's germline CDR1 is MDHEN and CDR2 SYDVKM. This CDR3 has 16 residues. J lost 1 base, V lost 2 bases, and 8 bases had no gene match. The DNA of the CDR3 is TGTGCCAGCAGTTTAACCCTAGCGGAGGGGTCCTACGAGCAGTACTTC. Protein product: CASSLTLAEGSYEQYF.

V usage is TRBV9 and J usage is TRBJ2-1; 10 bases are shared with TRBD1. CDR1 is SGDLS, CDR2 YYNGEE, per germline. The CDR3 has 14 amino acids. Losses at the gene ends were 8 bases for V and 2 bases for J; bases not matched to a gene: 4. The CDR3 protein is CASGGQGPYNEQFF. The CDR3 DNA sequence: TGTGCCAGTGGGGGACAGGGGCCCTACAATGAGCAGTTCTTC.

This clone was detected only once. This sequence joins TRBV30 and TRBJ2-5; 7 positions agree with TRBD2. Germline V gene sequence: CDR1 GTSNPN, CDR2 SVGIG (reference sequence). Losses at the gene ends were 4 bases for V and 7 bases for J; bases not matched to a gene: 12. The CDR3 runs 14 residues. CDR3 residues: CAWIFGGPGGTQYF. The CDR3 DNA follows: TGTGCCTGGATCTTCGGAGGGCCGGGAGGGACCCAGTACTTC.

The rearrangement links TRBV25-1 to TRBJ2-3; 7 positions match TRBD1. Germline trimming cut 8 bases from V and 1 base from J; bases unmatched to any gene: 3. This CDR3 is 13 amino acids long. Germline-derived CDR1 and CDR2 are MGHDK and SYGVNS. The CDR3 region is CASRGQGTDTQYF. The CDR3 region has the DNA TGTGCCAGCCGCGGACAGGGCACAGATACGCAGTATTTT.

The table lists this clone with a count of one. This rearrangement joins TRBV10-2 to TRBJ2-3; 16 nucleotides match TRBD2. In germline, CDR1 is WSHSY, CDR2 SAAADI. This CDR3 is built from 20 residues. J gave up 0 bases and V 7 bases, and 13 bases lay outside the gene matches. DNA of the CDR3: TGCGCCAGCATTCCCGGGACTAGCGGGAGGGGGCCTTCTAGCACAGATACGCAGTATTTT. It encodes CASIPGTSGRGPSSTDTQYF.

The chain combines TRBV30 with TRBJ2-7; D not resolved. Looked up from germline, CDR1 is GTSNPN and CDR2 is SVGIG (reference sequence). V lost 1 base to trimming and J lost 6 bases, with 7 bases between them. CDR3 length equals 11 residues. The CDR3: CAWSAPGEQYF. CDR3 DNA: TGTGCCTGGAGTGCCCCGGGCGAGCAGTACTTC.

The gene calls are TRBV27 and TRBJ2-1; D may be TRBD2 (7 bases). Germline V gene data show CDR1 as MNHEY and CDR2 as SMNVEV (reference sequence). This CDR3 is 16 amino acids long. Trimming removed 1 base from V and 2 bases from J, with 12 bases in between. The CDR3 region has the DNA TGTGCCAGCAGTTTATTTCGGGGGGCCCCCTACAATGAGCAGTTCTTC. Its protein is CASSLFRGAPYNEQFF.

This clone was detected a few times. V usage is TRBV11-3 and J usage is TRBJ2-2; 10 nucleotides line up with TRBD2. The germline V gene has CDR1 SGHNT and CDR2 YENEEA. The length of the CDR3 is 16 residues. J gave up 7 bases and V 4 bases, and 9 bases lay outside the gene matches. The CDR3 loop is CASSSTSGKKIGELFF. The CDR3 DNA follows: TGTGCCAGCAGCTCTACTAGCGGGAAAAAGATCGGGGAGCTGTTTTTT.

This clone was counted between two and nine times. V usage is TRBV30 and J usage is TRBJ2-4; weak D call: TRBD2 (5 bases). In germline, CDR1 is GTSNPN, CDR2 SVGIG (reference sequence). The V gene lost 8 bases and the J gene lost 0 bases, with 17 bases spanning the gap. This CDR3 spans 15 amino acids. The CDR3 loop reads CAGVLERLAKNIQYF. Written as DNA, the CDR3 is TGTGCCGGCGTCCTTGAGCGGCTAGCCAAAAACATTCAGTACTTC.

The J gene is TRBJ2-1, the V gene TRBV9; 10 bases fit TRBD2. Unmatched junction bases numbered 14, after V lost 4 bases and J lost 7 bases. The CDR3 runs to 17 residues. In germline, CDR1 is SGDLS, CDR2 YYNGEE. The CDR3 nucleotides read TGTGCCAGCAGCCCACCCCACCTAGCGGGAGAGGTTAATGAGCAGTTCTTC. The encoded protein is CASSPPHLAGEVNEQFF.

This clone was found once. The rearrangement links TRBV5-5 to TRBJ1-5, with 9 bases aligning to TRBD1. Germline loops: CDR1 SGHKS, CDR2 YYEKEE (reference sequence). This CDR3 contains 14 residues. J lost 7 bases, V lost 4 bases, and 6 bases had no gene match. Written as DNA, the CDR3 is TGTGCCAGCAGCCCGGACAGGGGCAGGCAGCCCCAGCATTTT. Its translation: CASSPDRGRQPQHF.

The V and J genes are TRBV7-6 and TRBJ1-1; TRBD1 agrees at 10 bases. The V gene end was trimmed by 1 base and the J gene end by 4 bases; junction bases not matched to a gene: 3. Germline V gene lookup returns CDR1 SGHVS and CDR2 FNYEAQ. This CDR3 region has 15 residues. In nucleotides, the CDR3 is TGTGCCAGCAGCTTAGGGTGGACAGGGGGCACTGAAGCTTTCTTT. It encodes CASSLGWTGGTEAFF.

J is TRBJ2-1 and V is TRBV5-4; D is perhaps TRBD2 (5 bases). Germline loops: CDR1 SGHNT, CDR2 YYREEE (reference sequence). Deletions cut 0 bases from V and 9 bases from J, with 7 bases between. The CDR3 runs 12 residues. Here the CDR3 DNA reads TGTGCCAGCAGCTTGGGAGCGGCTGAGCAGTTCTTC. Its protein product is CASSLGAAEQFF.

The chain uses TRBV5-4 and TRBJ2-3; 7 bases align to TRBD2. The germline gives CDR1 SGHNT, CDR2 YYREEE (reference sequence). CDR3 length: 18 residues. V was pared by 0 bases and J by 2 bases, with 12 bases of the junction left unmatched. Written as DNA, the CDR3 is TGTGCCAGCAGCTTGGCTCTATTAGGGCTAGCGGCCACAGATACGCAGTATTTT. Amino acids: CASSLALLGLAATDTQYF.

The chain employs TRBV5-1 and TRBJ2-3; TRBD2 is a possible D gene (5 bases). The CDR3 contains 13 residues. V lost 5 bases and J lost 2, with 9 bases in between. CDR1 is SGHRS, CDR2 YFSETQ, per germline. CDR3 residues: CASRGGYTDTQYF. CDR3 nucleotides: TGCGCCAGCAGGGGCGGGTACACAGATACGCAGTATTTT.

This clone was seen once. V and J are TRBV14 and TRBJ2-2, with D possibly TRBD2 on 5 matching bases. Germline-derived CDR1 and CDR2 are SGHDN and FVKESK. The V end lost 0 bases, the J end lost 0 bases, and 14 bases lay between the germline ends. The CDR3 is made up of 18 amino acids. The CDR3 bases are TGTGCCAGCAGCCAAGAGAGGACGGACTTCGCGAACACCGGGGAGCTGTTTTTT. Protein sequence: CASSQERTDFANTGELFF.

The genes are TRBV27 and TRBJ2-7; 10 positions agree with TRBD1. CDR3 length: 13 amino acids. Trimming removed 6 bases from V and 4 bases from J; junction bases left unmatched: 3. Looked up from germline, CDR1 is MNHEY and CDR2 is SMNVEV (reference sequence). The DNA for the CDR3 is TGTGCCAGCAGCCGGGACAGGGGATACGAGCAGTACTTC. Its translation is CASSRDRGYEQYF.

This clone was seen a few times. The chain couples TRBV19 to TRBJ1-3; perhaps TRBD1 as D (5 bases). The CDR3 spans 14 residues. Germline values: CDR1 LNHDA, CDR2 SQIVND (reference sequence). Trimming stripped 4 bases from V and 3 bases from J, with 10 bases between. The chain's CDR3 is CASSRGLGGNTIYF. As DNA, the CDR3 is TGTGCCAGTAGTAGGGGACTTGGTGGAAACACCATATATTTT.